The rows below give T cell receptor beta chains drawn from one sample of a study of control samples from healthy donors and cancer patients. The data were produced by immunoSEQ multiplex PCR, yet TCRdb's version contains in-frame clones alone and is incomplete. Seen here are 93,000 or so clones, around 88% observed once, and the top ten hold 15% to 20%. Source material: PBMCs. These receptors were obtained from a man between 60 and 75 years old with lung cancer. The CDR3 runs from the conserved cysteine through the conserved F or W. A D gene is named only where the DNA matches it firmly. Clone size is not always given. Where it is, it says once, few, many or a class for expanded clones.

CDR3,DNA,D,V,size,J
CAWSQGEYEKLFF,TGTGCCTGGAGCCAGGGGGAATATGAAAAACTGTTTTTT,TRBD1,TRBV30,NA,TRBJ1-4
CASSFTGVQETQYF,TGTGCCAGCAGCTTTACAGGGGTCCAAGAGACCCAGTACTTC,TRBD1,TRBV7-7,NA,TRBJ2-5
CASGGPETQYF,TGTGCCAGCGGGGGGCCGGAGACCCAGTACTTC,NA,TRBV12-3/TRBV12-4,NA,TRBJ2-5
CASSPATGLTEAFF,TGTGCCAGCAGTCCCGCCACAGGGTTGACTGAAGCTTTCTTT,NA,TRBV27,NA,TRBJ1-1
CASSQETGGSSRFF,TGTGCCAGCAGCCAAGAGACAGGGGGCTCAAGTCGGTTCTTC,TRBD1,TRBV4-2,once,TRBJ2-1
CASSVPGPGDEKLFF,TGTGCCAGCAGCGTCCCGGGCCCAGGAGATGAAAAACTGTTTTTT,NA,TRBV5-4,NA,TRBJ1-4
CASSLLGWGGQPQHF,TGTGCCAGCAGTTTATTAGGTTGGGGGGGTCAGCCCCAGCATTTT,NA,TRBV27,NA,TRBJ1-5
CASSRGPPSYNEQFF,TGTGCCAGCAGCCGCGGACCTCCCTCCTACAATGAGCAGTTCTTC,NA,TRBV14,NA,TRBJ2-1
CASSLEYTEAFF,TGTGCCAGCAGCCTAGAATACACTGAAGCTTTCTTT,NA,TRBV7-9,NA,TRBJ1-1
CASSEALAGGRSYEQYF,TGTGCCAGCAGTGAAGCTCTAGCGGGGGGGCGCTCCTACGAGCAGTACTTC,TRBD2,TRBV25-1,NA,TRBJ2-7
CASSFGQGLEAFF,TGTGCCAGCAGCTTTGGGCAGGGGCTTGAAGCTTTCTTT,NA,TRBV7-9,NA,TRBJ1-1
CASSQGVTGGYTF,TGTGCCAGCAGCCAAGGGGTTACCGGTGGCTACACCTTC,NA,TRBV9,NA,TRBJ1-2
CASSLGFSGGGADTQYF,TGTGCCAGCAGCTTGGGATTCTCTGGCGGGGGGGCCGATACGCAGTATTTT,TRBD2,TRBV5-8,NA,TRBJ2-3
CASSPDRGDYTF,TGTGCCAGCAGCCCAGACAGGGGGGACTACACCTTC,TRBD1,TRBV11-1,NA,TRBJ1-2
CASSLQGVTEAFF,TGTGCCAGCAGTCTACAGGGGGTCACTGAAGCTTTCTTT,TRBD1,TRBV12-3/TRBV12-4,NA,TRBJ1-1
CASSYRGTDTQYF,TGTGCCAGCAGCTACAGAGGCACAGATACGCAGTATTTT,NA,TRBV12-3/TRBV12-4,few,TRBJ2-3
CASSYPQQPQHF,TGTGCCAGCAGTTACCCCCAGCAGCCCCAGCATTTT,NA,TRBV6-5,NA,TRBJ1-5
CAWSGGPTEAFF,TGTGCCTGGAGTGGGGGGCCGACTGAAGCTTTCTTT,NA,TRBV30,NA,TRBJ1-1
CASSLFPPARTPNQPQHF,TGTGCCAGCAGCTTATTTCCCCCCGCTAGAACGCCCAATCAGCCCCAGCATTTT,NA,TRBV7-6,NA,TRBJ1-5
CAWRGTGENYGYTF,TGTGCCTGGAGGGGGACAGGGGAAAACTATGGCTACACCTTC,TRBD1,TRBV30,few,TRBJ1-2
CASSQDRGADTQYF,TGTGCCAGCTCACAGGACAGGGGCGCAGATACGCAGTATTTT,TRBD1,TRBV18,NA,TRBJ2-3
CASSLPGQSVGYTF,TGTGCCAGCAGCCTACCGGGACAGTCTGTTGGCTACACCTTC,TRBD1,TRBV7-9,NA,TRBJ1-2
CASSTRGSSTNEKLFF,TGCGCCAGCAGCACAAGGGGGAGTTCAACTAATGAAAAACTGTTTTTT,NA,TRBV5-1,NA,TRBJ1-4
CASSQIARGSSSYNEQFF,TGTGCCAGCAGCCAAATCGCGCGGGGGAGTAGCTCCTACAATGAGCAGTTCTTC,TRBD2,TRBV3-1/TRBV3-2,NA,TRBJ2-1
CSAFRVNTEAFF,TGCAGCGCCTTTAGGGTTAACACTGAAGCTTTCTTT,NA,TRBV29-1,NA,TRBJ1-1
CASSQGQGGRTEAFF,TGTGCCAGCAGCCAAGGACAGGGAGGAAGGACTGAAGCTTTCTTT,TRBD1,TRBV3-1/TRBV3-2,NA,TRBJ1-1
CATSTGQGAEKLFF,TGTGCCACCAGCACCGGACAGGGTGCCGAAAAACTGTTTTTT,TRBD1,TRBV15,NA,TRBJ1-4
CASSLFPGGINTEAFF,TGCGCCAGCAGCTTGTTTCCAGGGGGCATCAACACTGAAGCTTTCTTT,TRBD1,TRBV5-1,NA,TRBJ1-1
CASSRGQDNQPQHF,TGTGCCAGCAGTCGGGGACAGGACAATCAGCCCCAGCATTTT,TRBD1,TRBV6-5,NA,TRBJ1-5
CASSFLQGAGYGYTF,TGTGCCAGCAGCTTCCTACAGGGGGCGGGCTATGGCTACACCTTC,TRBD1,TRBV5-5,NA,TRBJ1-2
CASSLSGGRIETQYF,TGTGCCAGCAGCTTATCGGGGGGCAGAATAGAGACCCAGTACTTC,NA,TRBV7-7,NA,TRBJ2-5
CASSLSSLAGVSETQYF,TGTGCCAGCAGTTTATCATCCCTAGCGGGGGTTTCAGAGACCCAGTACTTC,TRBD2,TRBV27,NA,TRBJ2-5
CASSSLELAAQHF,TGTGCCAGCAGCTCCCTCGAACTGGCCGCCCAGCATTTT,NA,TRBV7-8,NA,TRBJ1-5
CAIRGTGNTEAFF,TGTGCCATCAGGGGTACAGGGAACACTGAAGCTTTCTTT,NA,TRBV10-3,NA,TRBJ1-1
CASSLTGTGNTEAFF,TGTGCCAGCAGCCTCACCGGGACAGGGAACACTGAAGCTTTCTTT,TRBD1,TRBV3-1/TRBV3-2,NA,TRBJ1-1
CASSLTWGGETEQFF,TGTGCCAGCAGCCTAACTTGGGGGGGCGAGACAGAGCAGTTCTTC,NA,TRBV3-1/TRBV3-2,few,TRBJ2-1
CASSLVEVGTTEAFF,TGTGCCAGCAGCTTAGTAGAGGTTGGCACCACTGAAGCTTTCTTT,NA,TRBV7-9,NA,TRBJ1-1
CASKAVSSTDTQYF,TGCGCCAGCAAAGCCGTATCTAGCACAGATACGCAGTATTTT,NA,TRBV10-2,NA,TRBJ2-3
CASSLTDTTQETQYF,TGCGCCAGCAGCCTGACTGACACAACCCAAGAGACCCAGTACTTC,NA,TRBV5-1,NA,TRBJ2-5
CATSDSPFSGAGNTIYF,TGTGCCACCAGTGATTCCCCGTTCAGTGGGGCCGGAAACACCATATATTTT,NA,TRBV24-1,few,TRBJ1-3
CASSWGQDYGYTF,TGTGCCAGCAGTTGGGGACAGGACTATGGCTACACCTTC,TRBD1,TRBV12-3/TRBV12-4,NA,TRBJ1-2
CSVLTGELFF,TGCAGCGTATTAACCGGGGAGCTGTTTTTT,NA,TRBV29-1,NA,TRBJ2-2
CASSISPDRDRDGYTF,TGTGCCAGTAGTATAAGCCCAGACCGGGACAGGGACGGCTACACCTTC,TRBD1,TRBV19,NA,TRBJ1-2
CASKGVLTETDTQYF,TGTGCCAGCAAAGGGGTCTTAACGGAAACAGATACGCAGTATTTT,NA,TRBV6-6,NA,TRBJ2-3
CASSPMAGGTYNEQFF,TGTGCCAGCTCACCAATGGCGGGGGGTACCTACAATGAGCAGTTCTTC,TRBD2,TRBV18,NA,TRBJ2-1
CASSIWGRGTGELFF,TGTGCCAGCAGCATTTGGGGGCGAGGCACCGGGGAGCTGTTTTTT,NA,TRBV27,NA,TRBJ2-2
CASNSGGPEQYF,TGTGCCAGCAATTCCGGGGGACCCGAGCAGTACTTC,NA,TRBV6-6,NA,TRBJ2-7
CASSARDITTDTQYF,TGTGCCAGCAGCGCCCGGGACATTACCACAGATACGCAGTATTTT,NA,TRBV9,NA,TRBJ2-3